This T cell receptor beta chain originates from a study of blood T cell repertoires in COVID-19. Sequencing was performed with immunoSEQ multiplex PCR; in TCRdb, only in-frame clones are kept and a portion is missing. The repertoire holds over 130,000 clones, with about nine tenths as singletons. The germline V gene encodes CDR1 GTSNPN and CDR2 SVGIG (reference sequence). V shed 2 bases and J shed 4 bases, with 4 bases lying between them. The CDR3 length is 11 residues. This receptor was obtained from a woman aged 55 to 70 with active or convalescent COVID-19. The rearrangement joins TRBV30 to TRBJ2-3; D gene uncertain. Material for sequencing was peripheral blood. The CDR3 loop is CAWSLADTQYF. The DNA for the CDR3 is TGTGCCTGGAGTTTAGCAGATACGCAGTATTTT.